This TCR beta chain comes out of a study of T cell repertoires in cytomegalovirus infection. Turning to the study itself: The public TCR beta signatures pointed to both CMV infection and matching HLA type.

On this clonotype: The target antigen is unknown.

Using its own MiXCR run on the reads, TCRdb lists one record per CDR3 protein. The data show 100,000 to 150,000 distinct CDR3 sequences, approximately 8.8% seen once. Regarding the study as a whole: Identification of carriers of CMV plus the relevant HLA was achieved through cumulative public TCR beta family frequency.

This CDR3 contains 13 residues. Germline-derived CDR1 and CDR2 are MNHEY and SMNVEV (reference sequence). Between the trimmed V and J ends, which lost 7 bases and 4 bases, there was a span of 13 bases. The source of this sequence is a human donor in good health (CMV status not recorded). Some clones in this sample may be carry-over from other donors' samples. The rearrangement joins TRBV27 to TRBJ2-5, with D maybe TRBD2 (6 bases). The sequencing input was PBMCs. The chain's CDR3 is CASTLARGETQYF. CDR3 sequence (DNA): TGTGCCAGCACCCTAGCGAGGGGAGAGACCCAGTACTTC.